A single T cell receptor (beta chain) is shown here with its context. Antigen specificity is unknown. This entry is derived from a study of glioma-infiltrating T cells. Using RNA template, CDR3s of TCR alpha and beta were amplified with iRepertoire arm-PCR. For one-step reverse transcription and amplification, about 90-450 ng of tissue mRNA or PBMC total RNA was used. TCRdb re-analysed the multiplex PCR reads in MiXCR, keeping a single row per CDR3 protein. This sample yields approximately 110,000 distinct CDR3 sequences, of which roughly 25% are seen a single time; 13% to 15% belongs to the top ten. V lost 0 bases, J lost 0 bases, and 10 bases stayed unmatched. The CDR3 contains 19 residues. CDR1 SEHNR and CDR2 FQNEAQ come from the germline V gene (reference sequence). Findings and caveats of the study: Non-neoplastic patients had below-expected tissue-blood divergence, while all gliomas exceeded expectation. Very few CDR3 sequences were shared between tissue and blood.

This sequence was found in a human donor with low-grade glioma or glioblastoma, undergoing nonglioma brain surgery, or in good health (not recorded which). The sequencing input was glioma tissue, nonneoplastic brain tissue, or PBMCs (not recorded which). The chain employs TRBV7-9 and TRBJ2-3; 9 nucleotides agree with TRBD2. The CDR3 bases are TGTGCCAGCAGCTTAGCCATAGCGGGAGCCGGCAGGAGCACAGATACGCAGTATTTT. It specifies CASSLAIAGAGRSTDTQYF.